The 28 T cell receptor beta chains below were found in one sample sequenced in a study of CD8+CD57+ T cells in acquired aplastic anemia. Researchers used genomic DNA as the template to profile TCR beta VDJ and CDR3. TCRdb reprocessed the reads with MiXCR, giving one entry per CDR3 protein. The sample has 160,000 or so distinct CDR3 sequences, 45% to 55% seen once. Patients chosen for sequencing had shown CD8+CD57+ cell expansion by flow cytometry. The specimen sequenced was sorted CD4+, CD8+, or CD8+CD57+ T cells (not recorded which) from PBMCs. The receptors here all came from a human donor with aplastic anemia.

V and J are TRBV11-2 and TRBJ2-1; 10 bases map to TRBD2. Germline CDR1 SGHAT, CDR2 FQNNGV. V was pared by 1 base and J by 7 bases, with 10 bases of the junction left unmatched. This CDR3 contains 17 residues. CDR3 loop: CASSLVGLAGVGNEQFF. Here the CDR3 DNA reads TGTGCCAGCAGCTTAGTAGGGCTAGCGGGGGTGGGTAATGAGCAGTTCTTC.

This sequence joins TRBV18 and TRBJ2-3; D may be TRBD1 (5 bases). The length of the CDR3 is 15 residues. With 0 bases removed from V and 1 base from J, the gap between germline ends came to 8 bases. The V gene's germline CDR1 is KGHSH and CDR2 LQKENI. DNA of the CDR3: TGTGCCAGCTCACCACCGGGGCTTGGCACAGATACGCAGTATTTT. Translation: CASSPPGLGTDTQYF.

Of note for this clonotype: A single base separates this from a much larger clone, so it may be a read error. The V call is TRBV5-4, the J call TRBJ2-2, with 8 bases lining up with TRBD1. Germline V gene lookup returns CDR1 SGHNT and CDR2 YYREEE (reference sequence). The CDR3 length is 16 residues. CDR3 DNA: TGTGTCAGCAGCTCAAAGACAGGGGAGAACACCGGGGAGCTGTTTTTT. Its protein product is CVSSSKTGENTGELFF.

About this clonotype itself: The conserved closing phenylalanine or tryptophan is absent in this CDR3, likely reflecting a read error. The rearrangement links TRBV5-4 to TRBJ1-1; 7 nucleotides align to TRBD1. CDR1 SGHNT and CDR2 YYREEE come from the germline V gene (reference sequence). This CDR3 has 16 amino acids. The V and J ends lost 0 bases and 6 bases, in that order; junction bases with no gene match: 11. CDR3 nucleotides: TGTGCCAGCAGCTTGGGGTTGGGCCCGGGGACAGCTGAAGCTTTCCTC. Its translation: CASSLGLGPGTAEAFL.

This clonotype showed up many times. The chain combines TRBV6-1 with TRBJ2-7; 11 positions agree with TRBD2. V was pared by 5 bases and J by 13 bases, with 4 bases of the junction left unmatched. Germline V gene sequence: CDR1 MNHNS, CDR2 SASEGT. The CDR3 length is 11 residues. The CDR3 loop is CASSPGLAVYF. The CDR3 DNA reads as TGTGCCAGCAGTCCGGGACTAGCGGTATACTTC.

This chain uses TRBV18 with TRBJ2-5, with unresolved D. Per germline, CDR1 KGHSH and CDR2 LQKENI. V lost 0 bases to trimming and J lost 1 base, with 9 bases between them. This CDR3 contains 15 residues. The CDR3 bases are TGTGCCAGCTCACCACCGCGGATCCCCCAAGAGACCCAGTACTTC. This gives the protein CASSPPRIPQETQYF.

This clonotype was counted between two and nine times. The J gene is TRBJ2-3, the V gene TRBV29-1; tentative D call: TRBD1 (5 bases). CDR3 size: 10 residues. V was trimmed by 4 bases and J by 11 bases, leaving 10 bases between them. CDR1 is SQVTM, CDR2 ANQGSEA, per germline. The CDR3, as DNA: TGCAGCGTTGGCGCAGGGTGGCAGTATTTT. It specifies CSVGAGWQYF.

In its sample, this clonotype was seen many times. J is TRBJ2-3 and V is TRBV7-6, with TRBD2 identical over 7 bases. CDR1 is SGHVS, CDR2 FNYEAQ, per germline. This CDR3 has 15 amino acids. The J segment lost 4 bases and the V segment lost 5 bases, leaving 9 bases of the junction unmatched. The chain's CDR3 is CASSPLAVVSDTQYF. CDR3 DNA sequence: TGTGCCAGCAGCCCTCTAGCGGTGGTATCAGATACGCAGTATTTT. The full variable domain, with the rest looked up from reference TRBV7-6 and TRBJ2-3, is GAGVSQSPRYKVTKRGQDVALRCDPISGHVSLYWYRQALGQGPEFLTYFNYEAQQDKSGLPNDRFSAERPEGSISTLTIQRTEQRDSAMYRCASSPLAVVSDTQYFGPGTRLTVL.

The chain recombines TRBV7-9 with TRBJ2-7, with 8 bases matching TRBD1. Trimming took 8 bases from V and 3 from J; bases not matched to a gene: 9. Germline CDR1 reads SEHNR; CDR2 reads FQNEAQ (reference sequence). There are 14 residues in the CDR3. Written as DNA, the CDR3 is TGTGCCAGCGGGGGCAGGGGGCGCCTCTACGAGCAGTACTTC. It translates to CASGGRGRLYEQYF. The entire variable domain, with the rest obtained from reference TRBV7-9 and TRBJ2-7, is as follows: DTGVSQNPRHKITKRGQNVTFRCDPISEHNRLYWYRQTLGQGPEFLTYFQNEAQLEKSRLLSDRFSAERPKGSFSTLEIQRTEQGDSAMYLCASGGRGRLYEQYFGPGTRLTVT.

This clonotype was seen repeatedly, ten times or more. V usage is TRBV7-2 and J usage is TRBJ1-4; D is uncertain. Germline CDR1 is SGHTA and CDR2 is FQGNSA. The V end was cut by 5 bases, the J end by 5 bases, with 9 bases between. The CDR3 totals 13 residues. The CDR3 spells CASSPPGNEKLFF. In DNA form, the CDR3 reads TGTGCCAGCAGCCCCCCCGGGAATGAAAAACTGTTTTTT.

This clonotype has at least ten counts. CDR3: CASSFAFSDYTF. The CDR3 nucleotides are TGTGCCAGCAGTTTCGCCTTCTCAGACTACACCTTC. The genes are TRBV6-2 or TRBV6-3 and TRBJ1-2; no reliable D call. This CDR3 spans 12 amino acids. Trimming took off 4 bases at V and 10 bases at J, with 13 bases between the two ends. Germline values: CDR1 MNHEY, CDR2 SVGEGT.

This clonotype has at least ten counts. V is TRBV3-1 and J is TRBJ1-6; D possibly corresponds to TRBD1 (5 bases). V dropped 3 bases and J dropped 9 bases, with 15 bases sitting between them. This CDR3 has 15 amino acids. From germline, CDR1 is LGHDT and CDR2 YNNKEL (reference sequence). CDR3 DNA sequence: TGTGCCAGCAGCCAGGCCGGGGGGGGTGGTTCACCCCTCCACTTT. Amino acids: CASSQAGGGGSPLHF.

For this clonotype: A read error may be the cause here, since a much bigger clone is one base away. This is likely a read error, given that the CDR3 carries no conserved phenylalanine or tryptophan at its end. The chain combines TRBV29-1 with TRBJ2-7; 9 bases agree with TRBD1. The CDR3 runs 15 residues. Unmatched junction bases numbered 5, after V lost 1 base and J lost 1 base. The germline CDR1 and CDR2 sequences are SQVTM and ANQGSEA. In DNA, the CDR3 is TGCAGCGTTGAAGGGTCCGGACAGGGGTCCTACGAGCAGTACTCC. Amino acid sequence: CSVEGSGQGSYEQYS.

Only a few counts were recorded for this clonotype. The rearrangement uses TRBV24-1 and TRBJ2-7, with D possibly being TRBD1 (5 bases). Germline V lookup: CDR1 KGHDR, CDR2 SFDVKD. The CDR3 is 12 residues long. The V gene lost 10 bases and the J gene lost 0 bases, with 9 bases spanning the gap. CDR3 sequence (DNA): TGTGCCACTGCTGACAGCTCCTACGAGCAGTACTTC. Encoded protein: CATADSSYEQYF.

This clonotype was seen ten or more times. The chain couples TRBV5-1 to TRBJ2-7; D is unresolved. The CDR3 consists of 12 residues. Germline V gives CDR1 SGHRS, CDR2 YFSETQ. With 2 bases removed from V and 9 bases from J, the gap between germline ends came to 12 bases. CDR3 protein: CASSFDGGSQYF. The CDR3 nucleotides are TGCGCCAGCAGCTTCGACGGCGGCTCGCAGTACTTC.

V gene TRBV19 combines with J gene TRBJ2-5; TRBD2 is a possible D gene (6 bases). Trimming stripped 3 bases from V and 9 bases from J, with 14 bases between. The V gene's germline CDR1 is LNHDA and CDR2 SQIVND (reference sequence). The CDR3 totals 13 residues. The CDR3 sequence is CASSMWLGEAQYF. The CDR3 bases are TGTGCCAGTAGTATGTGGCTAGGGGAGGCCCAGTACTTC.

Concerning this clonotype itself: A clone one base away is much larger, so this may be a read error. The rearrangement links TRBV4-2 to TRBJ1-1; D call uncertain. Trimming left V 4 bases short and J 3 bases short, with 12 bases between. The CDR3 is 14 residues long. Germline loops: CDR1 LGHNA, CDR2 YNFKEQ. The CDR3 nucleotides read TGTGCCAGCAGCCCGGTCGCGGGAGACACTGAAGCTTTCTTT. This sequence encodes CASSPVAGDTEAFF.

Many counts were recorded for this clonotype. The chain has TRBV12-3 or TRBV12-4 and TRBJ1-1, with D possibly being TRBD1 (5 bases). The V end was cut by 5 bases, the J end by 0 bases, with 13 bases between. CDR3 size: 15 residues. The CDR3 DNA sequence: TGTGCCAGCAGTCGAACGATCAGGGTGAACACTGAAGCTTTCTTT. It is translated as CASSRTIRVNTEAFF.

This clonotype was seen repeatedly, ten times or more. The chain combines TRBV5-1 with TRBJ2-7; possible D gene TRBD2, 6 bases. Per the germline V gene, CDR1 is SGHRS and CDR2 is YFSETQ. The ends were cut back, 4 bases at V and 0 bases at J, with 11 bases in the middle. CDR3 size: 14 residues. The CDR3 sequence: CASSARGTSYEQYF. In DNA form, the CDR3 reads TGCGCCAGCAGCGCTCGGGGGACCTCCTACGAGCAGTACTTC. Together with reference TRBV5-1 and TRBJ2-7, the CDR3 gives the full variable domain: KAGVTQTPRYLIKTRGQQVTLSCSPISGHRSVSWYQQTPGQGLQFLFEYFSETQRNKGNFPGRFSGRQFSNSRSEMNVSTLELGDSALYLCASSARGTSYEQYFGPGTRLTVT.

The chain carries TRBV6-1 and TRBJ2-7, with D unresolved. The CDR3 extends over 12 amino acids. V lost 6 bases and J lost 10, with 16 bases in between. CDR1 and CDR2 from the germline V gene are MNHNS and SASEGT. The CDR3 loop reads CASRGLEPPQYF. In nucleotides, the CDR3 is TGTGCCAGCAGAGGCCTTGAGCCCCCTCAGTACTTC.

The table lists this clonotype with many counts. This chain connects TRBV19 to TRBJ2-3, with D perhaps TRBD1 or TRBD2 (5 bases each). The CDR3 is made up of 14 amino acids. Deletions cut 6 bases from V and 2 bases from J, with 12 bases between. CDR1 LNHDA and CDR2 SQIVND come from the germline V gene (reference sequence). The CDR3 nucleotides read TGTGCCAGTAGCCCGGGACCCAACACAGATACGCAGTATTTT. It yields the protein CASSPGPNTDTQYF. Looking up the rest from reference TRBV19 and TRBJ2-3 gives the full variable domain: DGGITQSPKYLFRKEGQNVTLSCEQNLNHDAMYWYRQDPGQGLRLIYYSQIVNDFQKGDIAEGYSVSREKKESFPLTVTSAQKNPTAFYLCASSPGPNTDTQYFGPGTRLTVL.

In its sample, this clonotype was seen many times. The genes are TRBV20-1 and TRBJ1-6; unclear D gene. Per germline, CDR1 DFQATT and CDR2 SNEGSKA (reference sequence). V was trimmed by 3 bases and J by 9 bases, leaving 9 bases between them. The CDR3 consists of 12 residues. The chain's CDR3 is CSARVGISPLHF. The CDR3 region has the DNA TGCAGTGCTAGGGTGGGGATTTCACCCCTCCACTTT.

A few counts support this clonotype. A much larger clone differs by one base, so this may be a read error. The chain carries TRBV6-1 and TRBJ1-6; perhaps TRBD1 as D (5 bases). The length of the CDR3 is 14 residues. Germline lookup yields CDR1 MNHNS and CDR2 SASEGT. V was trimmed by 10 bases and J by 6 bases, leaving 16 bases between them. DNA of the CDR3: TGTGCCAACAAGACGGACACTATTAATTCACCCCTCCACTTT. This sequence encodes CANKTDTINSPLHF.

This chain links TRBV10-3 with TRBJ1-3; 10 bases align to TRBD1. Germline V gene lookup returns CDR1 ENHRY and CDR2 SYGVKD. The CDR3 has 18 residues. The V segment lost 5 bases and the J segment 3 bases; nucleotides outside the gene matches: 13. The chain's CDR3 is CAISPGQGLKTDGNTIYF. The CDR3 DNA reads as TGTGCCATCAGTCCGGGACAGGGGCTGAAAACGGATGGAAACACCATATATTTT.

This clonotype was recorded at least ten times. J is TRBJ1-6 and V is TRBV7-9; no reliable D call. The germline V gene encodes CDR1 SEHNR and CDR2 FQNEAQ (reference sequence). This CDR3 is 13 amino acids long. Trimming removed 5 bases from V and 11 bases from J, with 13 bases in between. CDR3 loop: CASSPRTETPLHF. In DNA, the CDR3 is TGTGCCAGCAGCCCCCGGACCGAGACACCCCTCCACTTT.

This clonotype has ten or more counts. J is TRBJ2-5 and V is TRBV5-1; unclear D gene. V lost 0 bases and J 2 bases, leaving 8 bases between the germline ends. CDR1 SGHRS and CDR2 YFSETQ come from the germline V gene. This CDR3 comprises 14 residues. The chain's CDR3 is CASSLAGNQETQYF. CDR3 DNA: TGCGCCAGCAGCTTGGCCGGTAATCAAGAGACCCAGTACTTC. Variable domain in full (rest from reference TRBV5-1 and TRBJ2-5): KAGVTQTPRYLIKTRGQQVTLSCSPISGHRSVSWYQQTPGQGLQFLFEYFSETQRNKGNFPGRFSGRQFSNSRSEMNVSTLELGDSALYLCASSLAGNQETQYFGPGTRLLVL.

J is TRBJ2-7 and V is TRBV6-1; no clear D. The CDR3 extends over 13 amino acids. In germline, CDR1 is MNHNS, CDR2 SASEGT. Trimming pared 0 bases from V and 3 bases from J, leaving 6 bases between. Here the CDR3 reads CASSEAVGYEQYF. Here the CDR3 DNA reads TGTGCCAGCAGTGAAGCTGTGGGCTACGAGCAGTACTTC.

Many counts were recorded for this clonotype. This chain uses TRBV7-2 with TRBJ1-1, with D possibly matching TRBD1 (5 bases). V was trimmed by 2 bases and J by 4 bases, leaving 14 bases between them. The CDR3 is 15 amino acids. CDR1 is SGHTA, CDR2 FQGNSA, per germline. The CDR3 DNA is TGTGCCAGCAGCTTATTGGGGCGGTCGGGCACTGAAGCTTTCTTT. It codes for CASSLLGRSGTEAFF. Full variable domain (missing parts from reference TRBV7-2 and TRBJ1-1): GAGVSQSPSNKVTEKGKDVELRCDPISGHTALYWYRQSLGQGLEFLIYFQGNSAPDKSGLPSDRFSAERTGGSVSTLTIQRTQQEDSAVYLCASSLLGRSGTEAFFGQGTRLTVV.